This passage covers 21 T cell receptor beta chains from one sample sequenced in a study of blood T cell repertoires in COVID-19. The protocol was immunoSEQ multiplex PCR, while the TCRdb copy is restricted to in-frame clones and leaves out a portion. The table records roughly 200,000 clones, roughly four fifths of them present only once. Sample: PBMCs or T cells enriched from blood (not recorded which). The receptor set was obtained from a man aged 35 to 55 who had recovered from COVID-19.

The CDR3 region has the DNA TGCGCCAGCAGCCATGGAGGACAGCAAGAGACCCAGTACTTC. Protein sequence: CASSHGGQQETQYF. The chain joins TRBV5-1 to TRBJ2-5; weak D call: TRBD1 (6 bases). CDR3 size: 14 residues. Germline-derived CDR1 and CDR2 are SGHRS and YFSETQ. V lost 4 bases and J 2 bases, leaving 12 bases between the germline ends. Using reference TRBV5-1 and TRBJ2-5 for the parts outside the CDR3, the full variable domain is KAGVTQTPRYLIKTRGQQVTLSCSPISGHRSVSWYQQTPGQGLQFLFEYFSETQRNKGNFPGRFSGRQFSNSRSEMNVSTLELGDSALYLCASSHGGQQETQYFGPGTRLLVL.

Turning to this clone: One junction end disagrees with the germline gene, perhaps due to a read error. This chain connects TRBV9 to TRBJ1-3, with D unclear. The CDR3 covers 14 residues. Germline V gene lookup returns CDR1 SGDLS and CDR2 YYNGEE. In nucleotides, the CDR3 is TGTGCCAGCAGCCCTCATTCCAATCTCGTGATCGAGGATTTT. Translated: CASSPHSNLVIEDF.

This rearrangement joins TRBV9 to TRBJ1-6; 8 bases fit TRBD1. CDR3 size: 14 residues. Trimming cost V 2 bases and J 7 bases; bases outside gene matches: 2. The V gene's germline CDR1 is SGDLS and CDR2 YYNGEE. The CDR3 spells CASSVTGANSPLHF. The CDR3 nucleotides read TGTGCCAGCAGCGTGACAGGGGCAAATTCACCCCTCCACTTT.

This chain uses TRBV2 with TRBJ1-1; D is undetermined. This CDR3 has 14 residues. Trimming pared 9 bases from V and 1 base from J, leaving 15 bases between. CDR1 and CDR2 from the germline V gene are SNHLY and FYNNEI. The CDR3 spells CARSSTERNTEAFF. The CDR3 DNA reads as TGTGCCAGATCCTCTACGGAGAGGAACACTGAAGCTTTCTTT.

The rearrangement uses TRBV12-5 and TRBJ2-5; TRBD2 might be the D (5 bases). The germline V gene has CDR1 LGHNT and CDR2 FRNRAP. With 0 bases removed from V and 4 bases from J, the gap between germline ends came to 6 bases. This CDR3 has 13 residues. Written as DNA, the CDR3 is TGTGCTAGTGGTTTGGTACGGGGAGAGACCCAGTACTTC. Its protein product is CASGLVRGETQYF.

This chain links TRBV5-6 with TRBJ2-5; D is perhaps TRBD1 (5 bases). The CDR3 is 17 amino acids. Per germline, CDR1 SGHDT and CDR2 YYEEEE. V lost 0 bases and J lost 5, with 20 bases in between. In nucleotides, the CDR3 is TGTGCCAGCAGCTTGGGTGGAGACAACCTTAAGGGGGAGACCCAGTACTTC. Translation gives CASSLGGDNLKGETQYF.

This chain joins TRBV3-1 (or the pseudogene TRBV3-2) and TRBJ1-1; D might be TRBD1 (6 bases). Trimming removed 5 bases at V and 5 bases at J, with 18 bases between. This CDR3 spans 15 amino acids. CDR1 and CDR2 (germline): LGHDT, YNNKEL (reference sequence). CDR3 DNA: TGTGCCAGCAGCGGGGGGGGGCGTAGTCGGACTGAAGCTTTCTTT. Residues: CASSGGGRSRTEAFF.

The table lists this clone with a count of one. V gene TRBV18 combines with J gene TRBJ2-2, with D unresolved. V was cut by 3 bases and J by 1 base, with 12 bases left in between. The CDR3 is made up of 16 amino acids. In germline, CDR1 is KGHSH, CDR2 LQKENI. This chain's CDR3 is CASSPILVLNTGELFF. The CDR3 coding sequence is TGTGCCAGCTCACCCATCTTAGTCCTGAACACCGGGGAGCTGTTTTTT.

The V and J genes are TRBV15 and TRBJ2-5; TRBD2 matches at 8 bases. This CDR3 contains 14 residues. Germline loops: CDR1 LNHNV, CDR2 YYDKDF (reference sequence). V was clipped by 9 bases and J by 5 bases; unmatched bases: 11. CDR3 region: CATRPGGAGETQYF. The CDR3 nucleotides are TGTGCCACAAGGCCCGGGGGGGCGGGGGAGACCCAGTACTTC.

The chain recombines TRBV24-1 with TRBJ2-7, with D unresolved. V dropped 3 bases and J dropped 4 bases, with 9 bases sitting between them. There are 13 residues in the CDR3. Looked up from germline, CDR1 is KGHDR and CDR2 is SFDVKD. The CDR3 nucleotides read TGTGCCACCAGTGATGAGACGGGTTACGAGCAGTACTTC. It yields the protein CATSDETGYEQYF.

This chain joins TRBV7-3 and TRBJ2-1; 7 bases match TRBD2. This CDR3 comprises 13 residues. The germline V gene has CDR1 SGHTA and CDR2 FQGTGA. The V gene end was trimmed by 1 base and the J gene end by 8 bases; junction bases not matched to a gene: 2. The CDR3 sequence: CASSLNRGDEQFF. In nucleotides, the CDR3 is TGTGCCAGCAGCTTAAATCGGGGGGATGAGCAGTTCTTC.

The CDR3 coding sequence is TGTGCCAGCAGCCAAGATCCCCTTGCGGATACGCAGTATTTT. Protein product: CASSQDPLADTQYF. The J gene is TRBJ2-3, the V gene TRBV4-2; no definite D call. This CDR3 has 14 residues. CDR1 and CDR2 from the germline V gene are LGHNA and YNFKEQ. V dropped 0 bases and J dropped 6 bases, with 10 bases sitting between them.

The gene calls are TRBV27 and TRBJ2-3; TRBD2 agrees at 9 bases. The V segment lost 5 bases and the J segment 2 bases; nucleotides outside the gene matches: 8. The CDR3 has 16 amino acids. Germline CDR1 MNHEY, CDR2 SMNVEV (reference sequence). CDR3 loop: CASSTRLAALTDTQYF. The CDR3 bases are TGTGCCAGCAGTACCCGACTAGCGGCCCTCACAGATACGCAGTATTTT.

J is TRBJ2-3 and V is TRBV18; 9 bases agree with TRBD2. CDR3 length: 16 amino acids. Germline CDR1 KGHSH, CDR2 LQKENI. Germline trimming cut 4 bases from V and 3 bases from J; bases unmatched to any gene: 8. DNA for the CDR3: TGTGCCAGCTCACGCGAGGCGGGGGGGCTGACAGATACGCAGTATTTT. Residues: CASSREAGGLTDTQYF.

J is TRBJ2-7 and V is TRBV21-1; the table's D gene call, TRBD2, was not cross checked with the DNA. TRBV21-1 is labeled a pseudogene. The CDR3 is 24 amino acids. The CDR3 DNA reads as TGTGCCAGCAGCAATGGGCCCCGAGTTTTACCGGGACTAGCCCCCCGAAAGAGCTCCTACGAGCAGTACTTC. Translation gives CASSNGPRVLPGLAPRKSSYEQYF.

In this sample, this clone turned up a few times. In DNA form, the CDR3 reads TGTGCCAGCAGCTCTGGGACAGGGCGAAACTATGGCTACACCTTC. Protein product: CASSSGTGRNYGYTF. V gene TRBV5-4 combines with J gene TRBJ1-2; 9 bases match TRBD1. J lost 2 bases, V lost 3 bases, and 5 bases had no gene match. CDR3 size: 15 residues. Germline V CDR1 and CDR2: SGHNT, YYREEE (reference sequence).

The rearrangement joins TRBV24-1 to TRBJ2-3; a weak D match, TRBD1 (6 bases). Looked up from germline, CDR1 is KGHDR and CDR2 is SFDVKD. CDR3 length equals 14 residues. The V end was cut by 3 bases, the J end by 3 bases, with 9 bases between. CDR3 in amino acids: CATSDGGWTDTQYF. Written as DNA, the CDR3 is TGTGCCACCAGTGATGGGGGCTGGACAGATACGCAGTATTTT.

This chain joins TRBV6-4 and TRBJ2-1, with TRBD2 matching over 13 bases. CDR3 size: 14 residues. CDR1 MRHNA and CDR2 SNTAGT come from the germline V gene. V was pared by 8 bases and J by 9 bases, with 7 bases of the junction left unmatched. CDR3 amino acids: CASSGLAGRGEQFF. DNA for the CDR3: TGTGCCAGCTCGGGACTAGCGGGGCGGGGTGAGCAGTTCTTC.

The rearrangement joins TRBV11-2 to TRBJ2-5; maybe TRBD1 (6 bases). CDR3 length equals 14 residues. The V end was cut by 1 base, the J end by 7 bases, with 13 bases between. CDR1 and CDR2 from the germline V gene are SGHAT and FQNNGV. This chain's CDR3 is CASSLVLLQGTQYF. The CDR3 DNA follows: TGTGCCAGCAGCTTAGTGCTCCTACAGGGGACCCAGTACTTC.

The genes are TRBV5-4 and TRBJ1-2, with 7 bases matching TRBD1. The CDR3 runs to 13 residues. The V segment lost 5 bases and the J segment 8 bases; nucleotides outside the gene matches: 9. Germline loops: CDR1 SGHNT, CDR2 YYREEE (reference sequence). Here the CDR3 reads CASSQGDLGGYTF. The CDR3 nucleotides read TGTGCCAGCAGTCAGGGGGACCTGGGGGGCTACACCTTC.

This sequence joins TRBV7-9 and TRBJ2-7; weak D call: TRBD1 (5 bases). V was trimmed by 5 bases and J by 2 bases, leaving 13 bases between them. The CDR3 is 14 amino acids. Per germline, CDR1 SEHNR and CDR2 FQNEAQ (reference sequence). This CDR3 is CASSRSTAPYEQYF. CDR3 DNA: TGTGCCAGCAGCCGCTCGACAGCCCCCTACGAGCAGTACTTC.